The 27 T cell receptor beta chains below all came from one sample that was sequenced in a study of T cells expressing NK-cell markers. TCRdb reanalyzed the 5' RACE reads and collapses them to one entry per CDR3 protein, without DNA. In all, the sample yields 130,000 to 150,000 distinct CDR3 sequences. Input material: blood T cells: a sorted CD56 or NKG2C T cell subset, CD4+ or CD8+ T cells, or bulk PBMC T cells (not recorded which). The receptors shown here come from a man between 18 and 29 years old in good health.

The V gene is TRBV27, the J gene TRBJ2-7. This CDR3 has 14 residues. The germline gives CDR1 MNHEY, CDR2 SMNVEV (reference sequence). The CDR3 is CASGVRSSSYEQYF.

V usage is TRBV27 and J usage is TRBJ2-7; TCRdb proposes TRBD1, but this gene call is untestable without DNA. This CDR3 is built from 15 residues. Per germline, CDR1 MNHEY and CDR2 SMNVEV (reference sequence). CDR3 residues: CASRRTGVSSYEQYF.

The rearrangement uses TRBV13 and TRBJ1-2. The CDR3 runs 13 residues. CDR1 and CDR2 (germline): PRHDT, FYEKMQ (reference sequence). The CDR3 reads CASSLGPEAEYTF. The whole variable domain, filled in from reference TRBV13 and TRBJ1-2, reads AAGVIQSPRHLIKEKRETATLKCYPIPRHDTVYWYQQGPGQDPQFLISFYEKMQSDKGSIPDRFSAQQFSDYHSELNMSSLELGDSALYFCASSLGPEAEYTFGSGTRLTVV.

The rearrangement uses TRBV4-3 and TRBJ2-1; without DNA, the TCRdb call of TRBD1 cannot be checked. CDR1 is LGHNA and CDR2 is YSLEER in the germline V gene. The CDR3 contains 13 residues. The CDR3 here is CASSQGGVGDQFF.

The rearrangement links TRBV5-1 to TRBJ1-5. Per the germline V gene, CDR1 is SGHRS and CDR2 is YFSETQ. This CDR3 has 15 residues. The CDR3 region is CASSLRTAHNQPQHF.

The gene calls are TRBV27 and TRBJ1-2; as DNA is missing, the TRBD1 call by TCRdb cannot be tested. CDR1 is MNHEY, CDR2 SMNVEV, per germline (reference sequence). The CDR3 spans 11 residues. This CDR3 reads CASRTGYGYTF.

The chain recombines TRBV5-5 with TRBJ2-1; TCRdb proposes TRBD1, but this gene call is untestable without DNA. CDR3 length equals 13 residues. Germline CDR1 is SGHKS and CDR2 is YYEKEE (reference sequence). CDR3 residues: CASSGDRLGGQFF.

The chain carries TRBV6-2 or TRBV6-3 and TRBJ2-2. The CDR3 contains 16 residues. Germline lookup yields CDR1 MNHEY and CDR2 SVGEGT. The CDR3 reads CASSSRIATNTGELFF.

V gene TRBV4-3 combines with J gene TRBJ2-1; with no DNA, the TCRdb D assignment of TRBD1 cannot be verified. The CDR3 contains 16 residues. CDR1 is LGHNA and CDR2 is YSLEER in the germline V gene. CDR3 protein: CASSQTPGDGADEQFF.

The chain recombines TRBV7-8 with TRBJ2-1; TCRdb reports TRBD1, a call that lacks DNA to check it against. The germline V gene has CDR1 SGHVS and CDR2 FQNEAQ. The CDR3 covers 19 residues. The CDR3 reads CASSLRSGQPLRMPNEQFF.

This rearrangement joins TRBV20-1 to TRBJ1-2. The CDR3 loop spans 13 amino acids. CDR1 and CDR2 (germline): DFQATT, SNEGSKA (reference sequence). This CDR3 reads CSAGGLRDYGYTF.

This rearrangement joins TRBV7-2 to TRBJ2-1; as DNA is missing, the TRBD2 call by TCRdb cannot be tested. The CDR3 runs 15 residues. CDR1 and CDR2 (germline): SGHTA, FQGNSA. The CDR3 is CASSLGLAGGLEQFF.

The chain couples TRBV12-3 or TRBV12-4 to TRBJ2-1; TCRdb calls TRBD2, which cannot be checked without DNA. There are 17 residues in the CDR3. The CDR3 spells CASSLAWTSGSRDEQFF.

The CDR3 protein is CSVDGGLANNEQFF. V is TRBV29-1 and J is TRBJ2-1; the D gene TCRdb calls, TRBD2, cannot be checked with no DNA. Germline V gene sequence: CDR1 SQVTM, CDR2 ANQGSEA. The CDR3 runs 14 residues.

The chain carries TRBV2 and TRBJ2-1. The CDR3 sequence is 13 residues long. CDR1 SNHLY and CDR2 FYNNEI come from the germline V gene. CDR3 region: CARNSGSYNEQFF. The full variable domain, with the rest looked up from reference TRBV2 and TRBJ2-1, is EPEVTQTPSHQVTQMGQEVILRCVPISNHLYFYWYRQILGQKVEFLVSFYNNEISEKSEIFDDQFSVERPDGSNFTLKIRSTKLEDSAMYFCARNSGSYNEQFFGPGTRLTVL.

The rearrangement joins TRBV20-1 to TRBJ2-1; TCRdb's D gene call, TRBD1, goes unchecked for lack of DNA. Germline loops: CDR1 DFQATT, CDR2 SNEGSKA (reference sequence). This CDR3 contains 15 residues. The CDR3 loop is CSARDQGDGSNEQFF.

The chain is built from TRBV6-5 and TRBJ2-4; absent DNA, TCRdb's TRBD2 call cannot be checked. Germline CDR1 reads MNHEY; CDR2 reads SVGAGI. The CDR3 has 16 residues. The CDR3: CASSYSVGEAENIQYF.

The rearrangement joins TRBV2 to TRBJ2-1; TCRdb picks TRBD2, but there is no DNA to check that call. CDR3 length: 13 residues. Germline V gene data show CDR1 as SNHLY and CDR2 as FYNNEI. The chain's CDR3 is CASWSGSMNEQFF.

This chain links TRBV27 with TRBJ2-3; TCRdb's D gene call, TRBD1, goes unchecked for lack of DNA. This CDR3 spans 15 amino acids. In germline, CDR1 is MNHEY, CDR2 SMNVEV (reference sequence). CDR3 amino acids: CASSSGTTSTDTQYF.

The chain joins TRBV19 to TRBJ1-1; TCRdb names TRBD1, which stays unverified in the absence of DNA. Germline V gene sequence: CDR1 LNHDA, CDR2 SQIVND (reference sequence). The CDR3 has 14 residues. CDR3 in amino acids: CASSMGRGFAEAFF.

This rearrangement joins TRBV29-1 to TRBJ2-5; with no DNA, the TCRdb D assignment of TRBD1 cannot be verified. In germline, CDR1 is SQVTM, CDR2 ANQGSEA. The CDR3 is 13 amino acids. Here the CDR3 reads CSVESWDRETQYF.

The J gene is TRBJ1-1, the V gene TRBV2; the TCRdb D gene call, TRBD1, has no DNA to confirm it. CDR1 is SNHLY and CDR2 is FYNNEI in the germline V gene. The CDR3 length is 15 residues. The CDR3 loop is CASRDRDSTYTEAFF.

This sequence joins TRBV27 and TRBJ1-5; as DNA is missing, the TRBD1 call by TCRdb cannot be tested. Germline CDR1 is MNHEY and CDR2 is SMNVEV (reference sequence). This CDR3 contains 15 residues. CDR3 loop: CASSVSSHSNQPQHF.

This chain uses TRBV2 with TRBJ2-7; the D gene TCRdb calls, TRBD2, cannot be checked with no DNA. Germline values: CDR1 SNHLY, CDR2 FYNNEI. CDR3 length equals 15 residues. The CDR3 loop reads CASSLQREGRWEQYF.

J is TRBJ2-1 and V is TRBV12-3 or TRBV12-4; absent DNA, TCRdb's TRBD2 call cannot be checked. The CDR3 length is 17 residues. The chain's CDR3 is CASSSPTSGWIGDEQFF.

The V call is TRBV6-5, the J call TRBJ1-4. This CDR3 contains 14 residues. Germline V gene lookup returns CDR1 MNHEY and CDR2 SVGAGI. The CDR3 is CASSYSIYDEKLFF.

The V gene is TRBV3-1, the J gene TRBJ2-3; TCRdb proposes TRBD2, but this gene call is untestable without DNA. Germline-derived CDR1 and CDR2 are LGHDT and YNNKEL (reference sequence). This CDR3 has 19 amino acids. CDR3 region: CASSQDSGGGPSRTDTQYF.